The clone carrying this T cell receptor beta chain was seen more than once but under ten times. Its antigen is still unknown. This entry is derived from a study of CD8+ T cells in alopecia areata. The CDR3 sequence is 14 residues long. Germline V gives CDR1 MGHDK, CDR2 SYGVNS. Trimming took 3 bases from V and 4 from J, leaving 9 bases between them. Study-wide points: For patients receiving tofacitinib, scalp clonality and expanded CD8+ clones among the top 100 significantly decreased.

The sequencing template was cDNA reverse transcribed from extracted RNA. The table came from immunoSEQ multiplex PCR; TCRdb's copy has only in-frame clones and leaves some out. This repertoire shows some 150,000 clones, approximately 52% found once; its top ten account for 16%. Treatment noted: oral pan-JAK inhibitor, 5-10 mg twice daily. Peripheral blood and lesional scalp punch biopsies were taken from alopecia areata patients. PBMCs yielded sorted CD4+ and CD8+ T cells. The chain employs TRBV25-1 and TRBJ2-2; D gene ambiguous. This receptor was obtained from a human donor with alopecia areata. The material was CD4+ T cells sorted from blood, obtained at approximately week 56, from a patient treated with tofacitinib. The CDR3: CASSERQTTGELFF. The CDR3 nucleotides are TGTGCCAGCAGTGAGAGACAAACCACCGGGGAGCTGTTTTTT.